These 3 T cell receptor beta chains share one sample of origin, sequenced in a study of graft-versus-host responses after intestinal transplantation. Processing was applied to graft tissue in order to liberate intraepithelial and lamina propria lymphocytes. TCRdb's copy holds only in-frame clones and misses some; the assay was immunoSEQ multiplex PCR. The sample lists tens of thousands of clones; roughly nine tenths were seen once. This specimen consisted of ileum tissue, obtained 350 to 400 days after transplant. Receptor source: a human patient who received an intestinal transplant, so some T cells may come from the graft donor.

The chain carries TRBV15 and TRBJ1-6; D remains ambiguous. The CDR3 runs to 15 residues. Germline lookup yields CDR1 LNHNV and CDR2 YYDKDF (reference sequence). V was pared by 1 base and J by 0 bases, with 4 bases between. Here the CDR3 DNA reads TGTGCCACCAGCAGAGCCAGCTCCTATAATTCACCCCTCCACTTT. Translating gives CATSRASSYNSPLHF.

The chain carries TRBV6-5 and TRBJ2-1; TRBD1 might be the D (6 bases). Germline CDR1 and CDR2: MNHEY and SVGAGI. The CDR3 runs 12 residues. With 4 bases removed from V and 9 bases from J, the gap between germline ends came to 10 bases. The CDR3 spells CASSWEGGEQFF. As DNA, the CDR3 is TGTGCCAGCAGTTGGGAAGGGGGTGAGCAGTTCTTC.

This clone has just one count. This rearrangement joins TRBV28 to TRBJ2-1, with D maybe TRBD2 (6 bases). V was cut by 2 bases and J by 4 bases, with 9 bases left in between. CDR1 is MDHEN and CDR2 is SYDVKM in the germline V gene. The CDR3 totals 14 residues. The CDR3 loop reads CASSLAGRYNEQFF. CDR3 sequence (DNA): TGTGCCAGCAGTTTAGCGGGGAGGTACAATGAGCAGTTCTTC.